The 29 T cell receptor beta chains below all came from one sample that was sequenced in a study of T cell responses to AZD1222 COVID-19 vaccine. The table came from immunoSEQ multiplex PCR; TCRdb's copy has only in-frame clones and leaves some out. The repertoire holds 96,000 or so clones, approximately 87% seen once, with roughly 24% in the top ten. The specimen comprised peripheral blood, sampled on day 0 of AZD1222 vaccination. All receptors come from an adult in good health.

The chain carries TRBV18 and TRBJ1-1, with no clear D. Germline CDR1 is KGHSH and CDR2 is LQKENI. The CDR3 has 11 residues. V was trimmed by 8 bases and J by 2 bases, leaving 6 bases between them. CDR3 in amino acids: CASTYNTEAFF. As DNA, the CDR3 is TGTGCCAGCACCTACAACACTGAAGCTTTCTTT.

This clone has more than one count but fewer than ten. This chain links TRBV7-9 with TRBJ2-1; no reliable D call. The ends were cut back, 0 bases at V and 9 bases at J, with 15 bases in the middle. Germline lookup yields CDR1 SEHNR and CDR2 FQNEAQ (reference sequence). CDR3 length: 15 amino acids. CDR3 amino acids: CASSLATPAGGEQFF. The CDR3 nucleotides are TGTGCCAGCAGCTTAGCCACGCCGGCCGGCGGTGAGCAGTTCTTC.

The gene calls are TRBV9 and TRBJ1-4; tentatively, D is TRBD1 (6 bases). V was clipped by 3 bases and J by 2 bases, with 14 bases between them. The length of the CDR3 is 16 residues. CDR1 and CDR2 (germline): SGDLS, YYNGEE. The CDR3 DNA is TGTGCCAGCAGCGCTACAGGGATGGGGACTAATGAAAAACTGTTTTTT. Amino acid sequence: CASSATGMGTNEKLFF.

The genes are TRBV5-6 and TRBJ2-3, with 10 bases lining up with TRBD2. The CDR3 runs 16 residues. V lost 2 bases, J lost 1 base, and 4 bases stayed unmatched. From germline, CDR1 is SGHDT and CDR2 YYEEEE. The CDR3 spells CASSFRLAGGTDTQYF. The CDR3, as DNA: TGTGCCAGCAGCTTCCGACTAGCGGGTGGCACAGATACGCAGTATTTT.

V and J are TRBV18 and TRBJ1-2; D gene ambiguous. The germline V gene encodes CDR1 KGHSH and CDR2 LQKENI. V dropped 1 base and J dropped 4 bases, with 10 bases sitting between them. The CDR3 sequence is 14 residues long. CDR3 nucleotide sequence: TGTGCCAGCTCACCACTGGAGGTGAGCTATGGCTACACCTTC. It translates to CASSPLEVSYGYTF.

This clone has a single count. CDR3 DNA sequence: TGTGCCAGCAGCTCTTCTCTAGCGGGAGGGCCTGCCGGGGAGCTGTTTTTT. Its translation is CASSSSLAGGPAGELFF. The chain joins TRBV7-2 to TRBJ2-2, with 12 bases fitting TRBD2. V was clipped by 4 bases and J by 6 bases; unmatched bases: 9. The germline CDR1 and CDR2 sequences are SGHTA and FQGNSA. The CDR3 is 17 amino acids.

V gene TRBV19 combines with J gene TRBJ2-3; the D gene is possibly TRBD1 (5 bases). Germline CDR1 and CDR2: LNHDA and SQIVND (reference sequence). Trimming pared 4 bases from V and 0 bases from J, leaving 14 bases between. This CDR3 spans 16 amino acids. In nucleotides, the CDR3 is TGTGCCAGTAGTACAAAACAGGCGTATAGCACAGATACGCAGTATTTT. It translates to CASSTKQAYSTDTQYF.

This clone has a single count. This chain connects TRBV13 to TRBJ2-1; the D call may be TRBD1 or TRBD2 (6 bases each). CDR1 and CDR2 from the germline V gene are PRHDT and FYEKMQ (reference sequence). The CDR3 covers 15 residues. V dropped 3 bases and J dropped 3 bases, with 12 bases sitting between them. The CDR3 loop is CASSLGGEGYNEQFF. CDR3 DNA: TGTGCCAGCAGCTTGGGGGGCGAAGGCTACAATGAGCAGTTCTTC.

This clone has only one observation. The CDR3 here is CASSVELAGFHEQYF. The CDR3 DNA is TGTGCCAGCAGCGTAGAACTAGCGGGATTTCACGAGCAGTACTTC. J is TRBJ2-7 and V is TRBV9, with TRBD2 matching 10 bases. Trimming took 0 bases from V and 5 from J; bases not matched to a gene: 5. CDR1 and CDR2 from the germline V gene are SGDLS and YYNGEE. There are 15 residues in the CDR3.

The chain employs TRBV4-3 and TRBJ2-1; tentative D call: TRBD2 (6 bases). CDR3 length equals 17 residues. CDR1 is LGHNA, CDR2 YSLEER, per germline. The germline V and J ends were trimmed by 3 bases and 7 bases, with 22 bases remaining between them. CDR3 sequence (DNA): TGCGCCAGCAGCCACTTGAAACTAGCTGCTAACAGGAATGAGCAGTTCTTC. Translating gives CASSHLKLAANRNEQFF.

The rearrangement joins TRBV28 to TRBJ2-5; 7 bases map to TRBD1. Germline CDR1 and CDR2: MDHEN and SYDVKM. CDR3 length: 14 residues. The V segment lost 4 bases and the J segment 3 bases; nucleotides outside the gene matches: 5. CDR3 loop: CASSSPDREETQYF. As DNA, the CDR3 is TGTGCCAGCAGTTCCCCCGACAGGGAAGAGACCCAGTACTTC.

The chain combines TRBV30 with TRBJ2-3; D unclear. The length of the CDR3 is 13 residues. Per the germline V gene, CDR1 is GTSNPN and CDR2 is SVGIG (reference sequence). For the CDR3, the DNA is TGTGCTGCCAGCAGTGACGGCACAGATACGCAGTATTTT. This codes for CAASSDGTDTQYF.

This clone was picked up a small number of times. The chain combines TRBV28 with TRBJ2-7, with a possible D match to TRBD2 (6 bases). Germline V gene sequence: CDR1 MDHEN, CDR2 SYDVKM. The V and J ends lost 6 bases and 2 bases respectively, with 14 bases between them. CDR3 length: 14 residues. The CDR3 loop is CASSPGTSTYEQYF. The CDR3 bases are TGTGCCAGCAGCCCCGGGACTTCCACCTACGAGCAGTACTTC.

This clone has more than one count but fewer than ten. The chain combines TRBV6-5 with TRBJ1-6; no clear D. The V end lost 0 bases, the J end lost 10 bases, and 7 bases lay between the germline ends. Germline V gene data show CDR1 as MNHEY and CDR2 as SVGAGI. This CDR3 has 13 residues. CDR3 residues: CASSYSSQSPLHF. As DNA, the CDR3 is TGTGCCAGCAGTTACTCGAGCCAATCACCCCTCCACTTT.

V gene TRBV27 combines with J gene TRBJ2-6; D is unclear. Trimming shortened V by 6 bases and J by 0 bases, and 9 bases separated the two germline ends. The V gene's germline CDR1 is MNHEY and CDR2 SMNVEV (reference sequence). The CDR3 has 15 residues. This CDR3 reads CASSFDGSGANVLTF. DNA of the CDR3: TGTGCCAGCAGCTTCGACGGCTCTGGGGCCAACGTCCTGACTTTC.

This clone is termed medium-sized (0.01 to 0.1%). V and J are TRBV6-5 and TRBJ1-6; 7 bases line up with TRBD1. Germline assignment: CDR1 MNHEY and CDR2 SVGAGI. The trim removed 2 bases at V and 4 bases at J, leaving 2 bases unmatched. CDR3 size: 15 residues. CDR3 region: CASSYPGQYNSPLHF. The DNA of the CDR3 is TGTGCCAGCAGTTACCCGGGACAGTATAATTCACCCCTCCACTTT.

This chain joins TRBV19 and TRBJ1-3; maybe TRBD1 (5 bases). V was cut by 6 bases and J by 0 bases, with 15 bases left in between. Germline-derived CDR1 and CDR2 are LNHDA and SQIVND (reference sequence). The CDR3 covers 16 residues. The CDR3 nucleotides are TGTGCCAGTAGGACGACCCGGGGGGACTCTGGAAACACCATATATTTT. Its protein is CASRTTRGDSGNTIYF.

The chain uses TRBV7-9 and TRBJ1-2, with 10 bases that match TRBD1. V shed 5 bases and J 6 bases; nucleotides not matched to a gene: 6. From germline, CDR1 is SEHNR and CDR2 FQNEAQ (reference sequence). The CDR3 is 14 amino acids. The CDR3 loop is CASSRGTGDDGYTF. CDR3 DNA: TGTGCCAGCAGCAGGGGGACAGGGGACGATGGCTACACCTTC.

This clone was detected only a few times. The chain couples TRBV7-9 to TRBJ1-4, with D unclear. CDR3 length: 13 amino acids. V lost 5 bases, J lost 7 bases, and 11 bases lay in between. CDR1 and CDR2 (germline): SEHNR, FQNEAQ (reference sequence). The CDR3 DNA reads TGTGCCAGCAGCCCGGCCTGGGGTGAAAAACTGTTTTTT. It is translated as CASSPAWGEKLFF.

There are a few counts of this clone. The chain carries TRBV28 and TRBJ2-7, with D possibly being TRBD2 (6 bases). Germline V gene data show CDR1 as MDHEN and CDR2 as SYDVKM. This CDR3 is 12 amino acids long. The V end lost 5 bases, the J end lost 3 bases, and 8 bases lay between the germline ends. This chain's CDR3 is CASSPGVYEQYF. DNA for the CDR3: TGTGCCAGCAGTCCGGGGGTCTACGAGCAGTACTTC.

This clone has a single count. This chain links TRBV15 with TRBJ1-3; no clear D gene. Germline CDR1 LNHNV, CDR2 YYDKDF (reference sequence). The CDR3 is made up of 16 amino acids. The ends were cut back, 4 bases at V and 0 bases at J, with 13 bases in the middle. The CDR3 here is CATSMEGLDSGNTIYF. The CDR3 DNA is TGTGCCACCAGCATGGAAGGACTGGACTCTGGAAACACCATATATTTT. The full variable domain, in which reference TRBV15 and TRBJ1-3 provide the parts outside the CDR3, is DAMVIQNPRYQVTQFGKPVTLSCSQTLNHNVMYWYQQKSSQAPKLLFHYYDKDFNNEADTPDNFQSRRPNTSFCFLDIRSPGLGDTAMYLCATSMEGLDSGNTIYFGEGSWLTVV.

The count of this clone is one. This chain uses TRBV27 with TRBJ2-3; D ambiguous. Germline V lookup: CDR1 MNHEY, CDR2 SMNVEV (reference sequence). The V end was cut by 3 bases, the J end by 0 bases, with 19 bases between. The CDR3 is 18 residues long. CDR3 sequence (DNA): TGTGCCAGCAGTTTGCGGCAGGTCCCTTACGCTAGCACAGATACGCAGTATTTT. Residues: CASSLRQVPYASTDTQYF.

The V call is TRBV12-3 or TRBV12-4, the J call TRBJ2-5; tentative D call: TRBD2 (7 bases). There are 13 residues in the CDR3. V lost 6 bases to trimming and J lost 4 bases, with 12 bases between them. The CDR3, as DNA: TGTGCCAGCAGCGGGGGGCGCGGAGAGACCCAGTACTTC. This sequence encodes CASSGGRGETQYF.

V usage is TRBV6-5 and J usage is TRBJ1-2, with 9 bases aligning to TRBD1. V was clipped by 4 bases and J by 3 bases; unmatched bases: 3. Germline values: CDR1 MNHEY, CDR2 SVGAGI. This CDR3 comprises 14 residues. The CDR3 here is CASSSTGGDYGYTF. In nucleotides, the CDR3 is TGTGCCAGCAGTTCCACAGGGGGCGACTATGGCTACACCTTC.

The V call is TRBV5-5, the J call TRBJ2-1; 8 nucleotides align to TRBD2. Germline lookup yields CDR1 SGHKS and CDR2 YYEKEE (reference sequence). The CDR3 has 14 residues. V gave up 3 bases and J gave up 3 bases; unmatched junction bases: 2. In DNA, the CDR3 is TGTGCCAGCAGCTCCACTAGCGGCTACAATGAGCAGTTCTTC. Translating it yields CASSSTSGYNEQFF. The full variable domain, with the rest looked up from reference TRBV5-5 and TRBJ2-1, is DAGVTQSPTHLIKTRGQQVTLRCSPISGHKSVSWYQQVLGQGPQFIFQYYEKEERGRGNFPDRFSARQFPNYSSELNVNALLLGDSALYLCASSSTSGYNEQFFGPGTRLTVL.

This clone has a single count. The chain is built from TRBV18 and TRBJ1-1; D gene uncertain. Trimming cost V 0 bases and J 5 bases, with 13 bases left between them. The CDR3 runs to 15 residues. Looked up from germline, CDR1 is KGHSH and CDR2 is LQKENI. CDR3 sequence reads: CASSPPVRVKTEAFF. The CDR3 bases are TGTGCCAGCTCACCACCGGTGAGGGTTAAGACTGAAGCTTTCTTT.

CDR3 sequence (DNA): TGTGCCAGCAGCTTCTCGACAGACGCTTACAATGAGCAGTTCTTC. Translated: CASSFSTDAYNEQFF. This sequence joins TRBV7-3 and TRBJ2-1; maybe TRBD1 (5 bases). The CDR3 sequence is 15 residues long. Trimming pared 3 bases from V and 4 bases from J, leaving 13 bases between. Germline values: CDR1 SGHTA, CDR2 FQGTGA.

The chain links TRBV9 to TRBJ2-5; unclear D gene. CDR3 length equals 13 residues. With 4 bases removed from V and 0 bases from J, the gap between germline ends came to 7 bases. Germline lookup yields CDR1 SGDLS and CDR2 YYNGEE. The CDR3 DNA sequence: TGTGCCAGCAGCCTCCGGTACCAAGAGACCCAGTACTTC. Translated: CASSLRYQETQYF. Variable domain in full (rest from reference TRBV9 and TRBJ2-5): DSGVTQTPKHLITATGQRVTLRCSPRSGDLSVYWYQQSLDQGLQFLIQYYNGEERAKGNILERFSAQQFPDLHSELNLSSLELGDSALYFCASSLRYQETQYFGPGTRLLVL.

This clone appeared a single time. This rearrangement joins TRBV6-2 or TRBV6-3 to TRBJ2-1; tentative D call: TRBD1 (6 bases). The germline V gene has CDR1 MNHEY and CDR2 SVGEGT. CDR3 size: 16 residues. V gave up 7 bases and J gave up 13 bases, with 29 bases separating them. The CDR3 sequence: CASTPDGAVGRGGQFF. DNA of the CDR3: TGTGCCAGCACCCCGGACGGAGCTGTGGGACGTGGGGGCCAGTTCTTC.